The sequence of this T cell receptor beta chain was determined in a study of early T cells in non-severe SARS-CoV-2 infection. V was clipped by 6 bases and J by 3 bases, with 9 bases between them. The CDR3 covers 13 residues. Germline V gene sequence: CDR1 MGHRA, CDR2 YSYEKL. TCRdb used MiXCR to reprocess the 5' RACE reads, holding one entry per CDR3 protein. The sample consists of around 60,000 distinct CDR3 sequences, roughly 13% of them appearing once. The receptor was isolated from an adult who was a healthcare worker with PCR-confirmed SARS-CoV-2 infection or an uninfected control (not recorded which). The sample comprised whole blood. The rearrangement joins TRBV4-1 to TRBJ2-4; no reliable D call. CDR3 amino acids: CASSGEVKNIQYF. CDR3 in DNA: TGCGCCAGCAGTGGTGAGGTCAAAAACATTCAGTACTTC.